Shown below are 32 T cell receptor beta chains from a single sample sequenced in a study of blood T cells in healthy people across ages. PCR was performed a second time for roughly 7 to 11 cycles using a sample-barcoded 5' primer and a J-beta primer mix. TCRdb re-called the 5' RACE reads through MiXCR, storing one row per CDR3 protein. In the table there are over 950,000 distinct CDR3 sequences, around two fifths of which are singletons. Sample: blood. Receptors were obtained from a man aged 18-30 years in good health.

The chain employs TRBV12-3 or TRBV12-4 and TRBJ2-3; tentative D call: TRBD2 (5 bases). The length of the CDR3 is 13 residues. V was pared by 5 bases and J by 6 bases, with 12 bases between. CDR3 bases: TGTGCCAGCAGTGCAGAGGGAGTGGATACGCAGTATTTT. Translated: CASSAEGVDTQYF.

This clonotype showed up just a few times. This chain uses TRBV20-1 with TRBJ2-3; D might be TRBD1 or TRBD2, each matching 5 bases. The CDR3 totals 14 residues. Germline V gives CDR1 DFQATT, CDR2 SNEGSKA (reference sequence). Trimming stripped 2 bases from V and 1 base from J, with 10 bases between. This CDR3 reads CSARRGPGTDTQYF. CDR3 sequence (DNA): TGCAGTGCTAGACGGGGACCTGGCACAGATACGCAGTATTTT.

Concerning this clonotype: Relative to the germline gene, one junction end is altered; a read error may explain this. The chain joins TRBV2 to TRBJ1-1; no clear D. In germline, CDR1 is SNHLY, CDR2 FYNNEI. This CDR3 region has 13 residues. The CDR3 DNA sequence: TGTGCCAGCAGCGAAGCGGAGAACACTGAAGCTTTCTTT. It specifies CASSEAENTEAFF.

The chain is built from TRBV7-2 and TRBJ1-5; D unclear. Germline lookup yields CDR1 SGHTA and CDR2 FQGNSA. The CDR3 contains 14 residues. V gave up 5 bases and J gave up 5 bases, with 13 bases separating them. CDR3 DNA sequence: TGTGCCAGCAGCCGTACCCTAAGCGATCAGCCCCAGCATTTT. Translated, it gives CASSRTLSDQPQHF. The full variable domain, in which reference TRBV7-2 and TRBJ1-5 provide the parts outside the CDR3, is GAGVSQSPSNKVTEKGKDVELRCDPISGHTALYWYRQSLGQGLEFLIYFQGNSAPDKSGLPSDRFSAERTGGSVSTLTIQRTQQEDSAVYLCASSRTLSDQPQHFGDGTRLSIL.

The chain uses TRBV2 and TRBJ1-5; weak D call: TRBD1 (5 bases). Germline CDR1 is SNHLY and CDR2 is FYNNEI. This CDR3 has 15 amino acids. Trimming stripped 5 bases from V and 4 bases from J, with 15 bases between. The CDR3 sequence: CASSQTRALNQPQHF. The CDR3 DNA is TGTGCCAGCAGTCAGACCAGGGCCCTAAATCAGCCCCAGCATTTT. Variable domain in full (rest from reference TRBV2 and TRBJ1-5): EPEVTQTPSHQVTQMGQEVILRCVPISNHLYFYWYRQILGQKVEFLVSFYNNEISEKSEIFDDQFSVERPDGSNFTLKIRSTKLEDSAMYFCASSQTRALNQPQHFGDGTRLSIL.

This clonotype was seen more than once but under ten times. The CDR3 loop is CASSRFQGVNVEQYF. CDR3 nucleotide sequence: TGTGCCAGCAGCCGGTTCCAGGGTGTCAACGTCGAGCAGTACTTC. This rearrangement joins TRBV14 to TRBJ2-7; TRBD1 is a possible D gene (5 bases). V was clipped by 4 bases and J by 6 bases, with 19 bases between them. Per the germline V gene, CDR1 is SGHDN and CDR2 is FVKESK. This CDR3 has 15 amino acids.

This clonotype occurred a few times. The chain is built from TRBV20-1 and TRBJ1-1; D uncertain. Germline CDR1 and CDR2: DFQATT and SNEGSKA (reference sequence). The CDR3 covers 13 residues. V was shortened by 4 bases and J by 0 bases, with 9 bases between the two germline ends. CDR3 sequence (DNA): TGCAGTGCTAATCCGCGACTGAACACTGAAGCTTTCTTT. It yields the protein CSANPRLNTEAFF.

This chain connects TRBV9 to TRBJ2-3, with TRBD2 matching 13 bases. V was pared by 3 bases and J by 1 base, with 5 bases of the junction left unmatched. This CDR3 contains 17 residues. Germline V lookup: CDR1 SGDLS, CDR2 YYNGEE. The CDR3 loop reads CASSAGLAGEGTDTQYF. For the CDR3, the DNA is TGTGCCAGCAGCGCCGGACTAGCGGGGGAAGGCACAGATACGCAGTATTTT.

The CDR3, as DNA: TGTGCCAGCAGTTTAAACCCCCTGGGTACTGAAGCTTTCTTT. Translated, it gives CASSLNPLGTEAFF. The chain recombines TRBV28 with TRBJ1-1; no reliable D call. CDR3 length equals 14 residues. V gave up 2 bases and J gave up 5 bases, with 12 bases separating them. Germline-derived CDR1 and CDR2 are MDHEN and SYDVKM.

V usage is TRBV4-1 and J usage is TRBJ2-3, with D unclear. Germline V gene data show CDR1 as MGHRA and CDR2 as YSYEKL. The ends were cut back, 3 bases at V and 5 bases at J, with 6 bases in the middle. CDR3 length: 12 residues. The chain's CDR3 is CASSHPQDTQYF. For the CDR3, the DNA is TGCGCCAGCAGCCACCCACAAGATACGCAGTATTTT.

This CDR3 is CASSLLGQGAGSNEKLFF. DNA for the CDR3: TGTGCCAGCAGTTTATTGGGACAGGGGGCCGGATCTAATGAAAAACTGTTTTTT. The genes are TRBV27 and TRBJ1-4, with 12 bases identical to TRBD1. Germline V lookup: CDR1 MNHEY, CDR2 SMNVEV (reference sequence). The CDR3 is 18 amino acids. The V segment lost 1 base and the J segment 3 bases; nucleotides outside the gene matches: 6.

The rearrangement links TRBV12-3 or TRBV12-4 to TRBJ2-1; D gene ambiguous. Judging by the DNA end, TRBJ2-7 fits better; the J call may be wrong. The length of the CDR3 is 13 residues. The CDR3 reads CASSLGVRYEQYF. As DNA, the CDR3 is TGTGCCAGCAGTTTAGGGGTGAGGTACGAGCAGTACTTC.

The table lists this clonotype with a few counts. The chain uses TRBV4-1 and TRBJ2-3; 9 nucleotides align to TRBD2. Germline CDR1 reads MGHRA; CDR2 reads YSYEKL. The V gene end was trimmed by 1 base and the J gene end by 0 bases; junction bases not matched to a gene: 2. This CDR3 is built from 16 residues. CDR3 loop: CASSQGLADSTDTQYF. CDR3 sequence (DNA): TGCGCCAGCAGCCAAGGACTAGCGGATAGCACAGATACGCAGTATTTT.

This chain joins TRBV7-9 and TRBJ2-3; 7 bases are shared with TRBD1. With V trimmed by 5 bases and J by 3 bases, 8 bases remained unmatched. The CDR3 has 15 residues. The germline V gene has CDR1 SEHNR and CDR2 FQNEAQ (reference sequence). CDR3 nucleotide sequence: TGTGCCAGCAGCCCAGACAGGGATTCGACAGATACGCAGTATTTT. Translating gives CASSPDRDSTDTQYF.

This clonotype was observed at least ten times. The rearrangement uses TRBV4-3 and TRBJ2-5; no definite D call. The CDR3 consists of 15 residues. Trimming took 1 base from V and 2 from J, leaving 11 bases between them. Germline V CDR1 and CDR2: LGHNA, YSLEER. The CDR3: CASSQVSFEQETQYF. The CDR3 DNA reads as TGCGCCAGCAGCCAAGTTTCATTCGAACAAGAGACCCAGTACTTC.

The gene calls are TRBV5-6 and TRBJ2-4; the match to TRBD2 covers 7 bases. The J call may be wrong; the DNA end is better matched by TRBJ2-5. This CDR3 contains 14 residues. The germline V gene encodes CDR1 SGHDT and CDR2 YYEEEE. CDR3 amino acids: CASRNWGEGETQYF. CDR3 nucleotides: TGTGCCAGCAGAAATTGGGGGGAGGGAGAGACCCAGTACTTC.

The rearrangement links TRBV6-2 or TRBV6-3 to TRBJ2-7, with TRBD1 matching over 12 bases. This CDR3 comprises 16 residues. V gave up 1 base and J gave up 9 bases; unmatched junction bases: 10. Germline values: CDR1 MNHEY, CDR2 SVGEGT. The CDR3 DNA is TGTGCCAGCAGTTACTGGATGGGACAGGGGGCCCCTGGGCAGTACTTC. This sequence encodes CASSYWMGQGAPGQYF.

The V call is TRBV6-5, the J call TRBJ2-1; 7 positions agree with TRBD1. Germline assignment: CDR1 MNHEY and CDR2 SVGAGI. V lost 6 bases, J lost 7 bases, and 6 bases stayed unmatched. The CDR3 is 13 residues long. In nucleotides, the CDR3 is TGTGCCAGCAGCATGGGACAGATTAATGAGCAGTTCTTC. Its translation is CASSMGQINEQFF.

The V call is TRBV7-2, the J call TRBJ2-5; tentatively, D is TRBD1 (5 bases). The DNA end favors TRBJ2-7, so the J call may be wrong. The V gene's germline CDR1 is SGHTA and CDR2 FQGNSA. This CDR3 is 15 amino acids long. The CDR3 sequence is CASSLFRVQAYEQYF. The DNA of the CDR3 is TGTGCCAGCAGCTTATTCAGGGTTCAGGCCTACGAGCAGTACTTC.

This clonotype was counted ten times or more. The rearrangement joins TRBV29-1 to TRBJ2-1; perhaps D is TRBD1 or TRBD2 (6 bases each). This CDR3 comprises 16 residues. The V gene lost 1 base and the J gene lost 1 base, with 14 bases spanning the gap. CDR1 is SQVTM and CDR2 is ANQGSEA in the germline V gene. The CDR3 DNA reads TGCAGCGTTGAAGGGGACAAAGGACTATCCTACAATGAGCAGTTCTTC. Residues: CSVEGDKGLSYNEQFF.

Concerning this clonotype: Possible read error: a much larger clone is one base away. The chain combines TRBV12-3 or TRBV12-4 with TRBJ1-2, with 7 bases lining up with TRBD1. The CDR3 covers 13 residues. Here the CDR3 reads CTTIRQGSYGYTF. The CDR3, as DNA: TGTACCACCATCAGACAGGGAAGCTATGGCTACACCTTC.

This clonotype has more than one count but fewer than ten. J is TRBJ2-1 and V is TRBV27; unclear D gene. Judging by the DNA end, TRBJ2-7 fits better; the J call may be wrong. The germline V gene encodes CDR1 MNHEY and CDR2 SMNVEV (reference sequence). The CDR3 contains 13 residues. Here the CDR3 reads CASSFRSYNEQYF. For the CDR3, the DNA is TGTGCCAGCAGTTTTCGCTCCTACAATGAGCAGTACTTC.

The rearrangement links TRBV7-2 to TRBJ2-4; no clear D. Trimming shortened V by 5 bases and J by 0 bases, and 11 bases separated the two germline ends. From germline, CDR1 is SGHTA and CDR2 FQGNSA. CDR3 size: 15 residues. The CDR3 DNA reads TGTGCCAGCAGCCCTCGACTTATAGCCAAAAACATTCAGTACTTC. It translates to CASSPRLIAKNIQYF.

The chain uses TRBV12-3 or TRBV12-4 and TRBJ2-7; 8 positions match TRBD1. The CDR3 is 18 residues long. J lost 2 bases, V lost 2 bases, and 14 bases had no gene match. The CDR3 is CASSLPLRTGRGTYEQYF. CDR3 sequence (DNA): TGTGCCAGCAGTTTACCTCTGAGGACAGGGCGGGGAACCTACGAGCAGTACTTC.

The chain carries TRBV6-2 or TRBV6-3 and TRBJ2-7; no clear D gene. The germline gives CDR1 MNHEY, CDR2 SVGEGT. The V end was cut by 6 bases, the J end by 7 bases, with 10 bases between. The CDR3 has 11 amino acids. As DNA, the CDR3 is TGTGCCAGCAGCAACGGGCATGAGCAGTACTTC. Amino acid sequence: CASSNGHEQYF.

The chain joins TRBV20-1 to TRBJ1-1; D not resolved. With 0 bases removed from V and 11 bases from J, the gap between germline ends came to 10 bases. The CDR3 runs 11 residues. Germline CDR1 DFQATT, CDR2 SNEGSKA (reference sequence). CDR3 nucleotide sequence: TGCAGTGCTAGAGATCAGGTGTTTGCTTTCTTT. As protein: CSARDQVFAFF.

This clonotype was counted only a few times. The rearrangement links TRBV6-2 or TRBV6-3 to TRBJ1-2; no clear D. Deletions cut 6 bases from V and 8 bases from J, with 10 bases between. The CDR3 runs to 11 residues. The germline CDR1 and CDR2 sequences are MNHEY and SVGEGT. The CDR3 loop reads CASSRNGGYTF. DNA for the CDR3: TGTGCCAGCAGCCGGAATGGAGGCTACACCTTC.

The CDR3 DNA sequence: TGTGCCAGCAGTCCTACCGCAGATACGCAGTATTTT. As protein: CASSPTADTQYF. The V and J genes are TRBV7-9 and TRBJ2-3; unclear D gene. Per germline, CDR1 SEHNR and CDR2 FQNEAQ (reference sequence). This CDR3 is built from 12 residues. V lost 6 bases to trimming and J lost 4 bases, with 8 bases between them. Variable domain in full (rest from reference TRBV7-9 and TRBJ2-3): DTGVSQNPRHKITKRGQNVTFRCDPISEHNRLYWYRQTLGQGPEFLTYFQNEAQLEKSRLLSDRFSAERPKGSFSTLEIQRTEQGDSAMYLCASSPTADTQYFGPGTRLTVL.

The chain links TRBV20-1 to TRBJ1-5; 7 positions agree with TRBD1. J lost 3 bases, V lost 6 bases, and 8 bases had no gene match. Per germline, CDR1 DFQATT and CDR2 SNEGSKA (reference sequence). The CDR3 is made up of 14 amino acids. The CDR3 DNA reads TGCAGTGCCTCCCTAACAGGGGACAATCAGCCCCAGCATTTT. Translating gives CSASLTGDNQPQHF.

This chain uses TRBV4-1 with TRBJ2-1, with unresolved D. The CDR3 covers 13 residues. From germline, CDR1 is MGHRA and CDR2 YSYEKL. The germline V and J ends were trimmed by 5 bases and 4 bases, with 9 bases remaining between them. The CDR3, as DNA: TGCGCCAGCAGCAAAAACGGGTACAATGAGCAGTTCTTC. Amino acid sequence: CASSKNGYNEQFF.

This clonotype was observed a few times. This chain joins TRBV5-1 and TRBJ2-1; 11 bases line up with TRBD2. The germline V gene encodes CDR1 SGHRS and CDR2 YFSETQ. V shed 0 bases and J 5 bases; nucleotides not matched to a gene: 4. The CDR3 spans 16 residues. The CDR3 region is CASSLGLAGNHNEQFF. The CDR3 coding sequence is TGCGCCAGCAGCTTGGGACTAGCGGGGAACCACAATGAGCAGTTCTTC.

This clonotype was seen more than once but under ten times. This chain links TRBV20-1 with TRBJ1-1; D not certain. Germline assignment: CDR1 DFQATT and CDR2 SNEGSKA (reference sequence). There are 14 residues in the CDR3. V was shortened by 6 bases and J by 4 bases, with 18 bases between the two germline ends. The CDR3 DNA follows: TGCAGTGCCTTACGGGATATCGAGAGCACTGAAGCTTTCTTT. Translating it yields CSALRDIESTEAFF.